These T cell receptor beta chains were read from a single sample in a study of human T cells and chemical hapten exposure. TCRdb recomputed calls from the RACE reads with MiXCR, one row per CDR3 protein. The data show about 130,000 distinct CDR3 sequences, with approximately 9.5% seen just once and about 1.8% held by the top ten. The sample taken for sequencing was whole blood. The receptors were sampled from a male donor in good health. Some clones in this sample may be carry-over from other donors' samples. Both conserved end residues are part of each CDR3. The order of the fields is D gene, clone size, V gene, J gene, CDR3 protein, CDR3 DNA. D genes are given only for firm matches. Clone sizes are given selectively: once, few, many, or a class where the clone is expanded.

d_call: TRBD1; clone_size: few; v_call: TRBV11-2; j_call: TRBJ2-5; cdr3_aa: CASSFSRTGGETQYF; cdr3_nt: TGTGCCAGCAGCTTTTCCCGGACAGGGGGAGAGACCCAGTACTTC
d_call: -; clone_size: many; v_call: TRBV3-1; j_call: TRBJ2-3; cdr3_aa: CASSQPSGTDTQYF; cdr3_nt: TGTGCCAGCAGCCAGCCCAGCGGCACAGATACGCAGTATTTT
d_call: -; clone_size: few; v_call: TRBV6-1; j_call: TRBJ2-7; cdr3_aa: CASSEGAIVYEQYF; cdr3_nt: TGTGCCAGCAGTGAAGGAGCCATTGTCTACGAGCAGTACTTC
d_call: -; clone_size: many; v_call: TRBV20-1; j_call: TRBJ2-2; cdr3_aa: CSARVSNTGELFF; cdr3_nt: TGCAGTGCTAGAGTTTCGAACACCGGGGAGCTGTTTTTT
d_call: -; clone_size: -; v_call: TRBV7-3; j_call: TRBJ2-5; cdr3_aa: CASSLGGQEETQYF; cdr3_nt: TGTGCCAGCAGCTTAGGAGGGCAAGAAGAGACCCAGTACTTC
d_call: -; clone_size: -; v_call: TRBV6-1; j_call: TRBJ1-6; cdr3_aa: CASRPDRVNLNSPLHF; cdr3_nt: TGTGCCAGCAGGCCGGACAGAGTTAACCTTAATTCACCCCTCCACTTT
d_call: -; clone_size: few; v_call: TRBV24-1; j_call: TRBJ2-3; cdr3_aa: CATEGDKTDTQYF; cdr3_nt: TGTGCCACCGAAGGGGATAAAACAGATACGCAGTATTTT
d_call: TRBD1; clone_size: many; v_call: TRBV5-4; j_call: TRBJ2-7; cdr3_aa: CASSPLLGQGKYEQYF; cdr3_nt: TGTGCCAGCAGCCCACTACTTGGACAGGGGAAGTACGAGCAGTACTTC
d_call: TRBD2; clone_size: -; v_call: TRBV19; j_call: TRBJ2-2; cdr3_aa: CASSTLAGGHTGELFF; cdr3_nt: TGTGCCAGTAGTACCCTAGCGGGGGGGCACACCGGGGAGCTGTTTTTT
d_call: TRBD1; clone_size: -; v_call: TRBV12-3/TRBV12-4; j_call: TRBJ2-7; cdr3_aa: CASSSGTEYEQYF; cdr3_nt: TGTGCCAGCAGTTCCGGGACAGAGTACGAGCAGTACTTC
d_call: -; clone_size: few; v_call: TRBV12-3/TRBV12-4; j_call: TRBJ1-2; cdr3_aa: CASSLPGIPGYTF; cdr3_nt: TGTGCCAGCAGTTTACCCGGGATCCCCGGCTACACCTTC
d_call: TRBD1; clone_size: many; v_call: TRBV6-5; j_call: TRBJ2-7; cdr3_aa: CASRRDRNYEQYF; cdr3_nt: TGTGCCAGCAGAAGGGACAGGAACTACGAGCAGTACTTC
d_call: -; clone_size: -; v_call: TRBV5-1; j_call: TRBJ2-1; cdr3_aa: CASSLARYNEQFF; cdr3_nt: TGCGCCAGCAGCTTGGCTAGATACAATGAGCAGTTCTTC
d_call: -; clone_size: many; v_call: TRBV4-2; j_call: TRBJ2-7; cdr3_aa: CASSQGLQLYEQYF; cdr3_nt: TGTGCCAGCAGCCAAGGACTACAACTCTACGAGCAGTACTTC
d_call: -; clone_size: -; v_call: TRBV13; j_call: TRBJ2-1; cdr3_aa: CASSWVSGQVDNEQFF; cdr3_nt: TGTGCCAGCAGCTGGGTATCGGGGCAGGTGGACAATGAGCAGTTCTTC
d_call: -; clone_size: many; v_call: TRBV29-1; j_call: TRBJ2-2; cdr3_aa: CSVEEAGTGELFF; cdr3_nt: TGCAGCGTTGAGGAGGCAGGGACCGGGGAGCTGTTTTTT
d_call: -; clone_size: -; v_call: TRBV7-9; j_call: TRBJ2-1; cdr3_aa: CASSQNYEEAYNEQFF; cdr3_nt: TGTGCCAGCAGCCAAAATTATGAGGAGGCCTACAATGAGCAGTTCTTC
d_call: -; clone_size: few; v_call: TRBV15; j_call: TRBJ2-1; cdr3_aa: CATSRAGGGEQFF; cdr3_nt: TGTGCCACCAGCAGAGCCGGAGGGGGTGAGCAGTTCTTC
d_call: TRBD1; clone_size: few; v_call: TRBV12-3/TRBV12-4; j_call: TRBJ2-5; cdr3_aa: CASSIRGSDREETQYF; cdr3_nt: TGTGCCAGCAGTATTAGGGGGTCGGACAGGGAAGAGACCCAGTACTTC
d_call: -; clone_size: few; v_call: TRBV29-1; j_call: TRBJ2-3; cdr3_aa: CSPYGLGDTQYF; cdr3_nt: TGCAGCCCATACGGGTTGGGAGATACGCAGTATTTT
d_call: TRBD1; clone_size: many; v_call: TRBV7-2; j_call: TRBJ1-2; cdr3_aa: CASSLNTGGGGGYTF; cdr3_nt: TGTGCCAGCAGCTTAAACACAGGGGGAGGCGGCGGCTACACCTTC
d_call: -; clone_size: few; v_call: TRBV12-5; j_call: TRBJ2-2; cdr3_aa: CASGLVVSGELFF; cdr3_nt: TGTGCTAGTGGTTTGGTAGTTTCCGGGGAGCTGTTTTTT
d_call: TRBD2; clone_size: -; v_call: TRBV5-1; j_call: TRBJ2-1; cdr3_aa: CASSPKNNSGRAVGNEQFF; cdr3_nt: TGCGCCAGCAGCCCGAAGAATAATAGCGGGAGGGCCGTTGGCAATGAGCAGTTCTTC
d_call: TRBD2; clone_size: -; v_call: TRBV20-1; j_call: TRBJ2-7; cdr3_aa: CSARSGVAGGF; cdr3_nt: TGCAGTGCTAGAAGCGGGGTAGCGGGGGGTTTC
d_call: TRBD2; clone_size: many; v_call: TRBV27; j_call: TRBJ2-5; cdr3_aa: CASSLRAAGGIQETQYF; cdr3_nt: TGTGCCAGCAGTTTAAGGGCAGCGGGAGGGATTCAAGAGACCCAGTACTTC
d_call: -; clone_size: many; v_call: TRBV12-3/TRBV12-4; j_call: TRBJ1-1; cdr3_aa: CASSLAQGLNTEAFF; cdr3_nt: TGTGCCAGCAGTTTAGCGCAAGGCTTGAACACTGAAGCTTTCTTT
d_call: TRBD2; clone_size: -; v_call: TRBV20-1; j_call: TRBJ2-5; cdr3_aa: CSAPGLVEETQYF; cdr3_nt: TGCAGTGCTCCGGGACTAGTCGAGGAGACCCAGTACTTC
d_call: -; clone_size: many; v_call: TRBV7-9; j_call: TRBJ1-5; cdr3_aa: CASSLARDPGPQHF; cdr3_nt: TGTGCCAGCAGCTTAGCGCGAGACCCAGGGCCCCAGCATTTT
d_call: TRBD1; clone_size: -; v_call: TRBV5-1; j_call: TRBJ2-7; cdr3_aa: CASSSWTGVTYEQYF; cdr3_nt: TGCGCCAGCAGCTCCTGGACAGGGGTAACCTACGAGCAGTACTTC
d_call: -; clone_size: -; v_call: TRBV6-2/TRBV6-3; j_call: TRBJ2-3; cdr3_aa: CASRPPPRDTQYF; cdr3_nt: TGTGCCAGCAGGCCACCCCCACGAGATACGCAGTATTTT
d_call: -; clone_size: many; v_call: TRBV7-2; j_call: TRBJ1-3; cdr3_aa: CASSLVGSTIYF; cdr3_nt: TGTGCCAGCAGCTTAGTTGGCAGCACCATATATTTT